This is a list of T cell receptor beta chains from one sample in a study of blood T cell repertoires in COVID-19. TCRdb's copy holds only in-frame clones and misses some; the assay was immunoSEQ multiplex PCR. The sample carries some 330,000 clones, under 95% recorded once. Sequenced sample: PBMCs or T cells enriched from blood (not recorded which). These TCRs come from a woman aged 30 to 39 who had recovered from COVID-19. CDR3s include the opening cysteine and the closing phenylalanine or tryptophan. D genes are given only for firm matches. Expanded clones are given a class, and other clones once, few, many or no size at all.

clone size,V gene,J gene,D gene,CDR3 DNA,CDR3 protein
NA,TRBV6-2/TRBV6-3,TRBJ2-2,NA,TGTGCCAGCAGTCCGGGGGGCGGACCCACCGGGGAGCTGTTTTTT,CASSPGGGPTGELFF
NA,TRBV11-3,TRBJ1-1,NA,TGTGCCAGCAGAGGGGGGGCGCGGACTGAAGCTTTCTTT,CASRGGARTEAFF
once,TRBV6-2/TRBV6-3,TRBJ1-2,TRBD1,TGTGCCAGCAGTTACAGCAGGGGGCATTATTACGGCTACACCTTC,CASSYSRGHYYGYTF
once,TRBV6-6,TRBJ1-2,TRBD1,TGTGCCAGCAGTTACTCGTTGGACAGGGGATATGGCTACACCTTC,CASSYSLDRGYGYTF
NA,TRBV28,TRBJ1-5,NA,TGTGCCAGCAGTGAACAAAATCAGCCCCAGCATTTT,CASSEQNQPQHF
NA,TRBV21-1,TRBJ1-6,NA,TGTGCCAGCAGCCATTTGCCGGGACAGGGAGCATTAGAGGGTTCACCCCTCCACTTT,CASSHLPGQGALEGSPLHF
NA,TRBV5-1,TRBJ2-1,NA,TGCGCCAGCAGCCCCTCCTCCCGGCATCCGCGGGAGCAGTTCTTC,CASSPSSRHPREQFF
NA,TRBV7-2,TRBJ1-2,NA,TGTGCCAGCAGCTTAGATCAGGGGACGCTTTCGGGAGGCTACACCTTC,CASSLDQGTLSGGYTF
NA,TRBV28,TRBJ1-2,TRBD1,TGTGCCAGCAGGACAGGGTTACTTGGCTACACCTTC,CASRTGLLGYTF
NA,TRBV6-2/TRBV6-3,TRBJ2-2,NA,TGTGCCAGCAGTTACAGGGCCAGGGCCGACCCCGGGGAGCTGTTTTTT,CASSYRARADPGELFF
NA,TRBV4-1,TRBJ2-1,TRBD1,TGCGCCAGCAGCCAGGGACAGGGGCTCTACAATGAGCAGTTCTTC,CASSQGQGLYNEQFF
NA,TRBV11-3,TRBJ1-1,NA,TGTGCCAGCACGCCCGGGGGTTCGAACACTGAAGCTTTCTTT,CASTPGGSNTEAFF
NA,TRBV6-5,TRBJ1-5,TRBD1,TGTGCCAGCAGCGCCGACAGGGGTCAGCCCCAGCATTTT,CASSADRGQPQHF
NA,TRBV5-4,TRBJ2-1,TRBD2,TGTGCCAGCAGCTTGGGGGGGGGTAGGACTAGCGTACACAATGAGCAGTTCTTC,CASSLGGGRTSVHNEQFF
NA,TRBV18,TRBJ2-1,NA,TGTGCCAGCTCACCAAGGCCCCCAAGCGGTAACTACAATGAGCAGTTCTTC,CASSPRPPSGNYNEQFF
NA,TRBV10-1,TRBJ2-2,NA,TGCGCCAGCAGTGAACCCAGGGGAAACACCGGGGAGCTGTTTTTT,CASSEPRGNTGELFF
NA,TRBV7-8,TRBJ2-7,NA,TGTGCCAGCAGCTTAGGATCAGCCCCAGGATACGAGCAGTACTTC,CASSLGSAPGYEQYF
few,TRBV6-5,TRBJ1-1,TRBD1,TGTGCCAGCAGTTTTACCGGGACAGGGAACACTGAAGCTTTCTTT,CASSFTGTGNTEAFF
NA,TRBV27,TRBJ1-1,TRBD1,TGTGCCAGCAGTCCGGGACAGGGAGGGGGGTCGGGGACTGAAGCTTTCTTT,CASSPGQGGGSGTEAFF
NA,TRBV25-1,TRBJ1-2,TRBD1,TGTGCCAGCAGCGGCACAGGGGAAACTAATGGCTACACCTTC,CASSGTGETNGYTF
NA,TRBV19,TRBJ2-1,TRBD2,TGTGCCAGTAGTATGACCGGGACTAGCGGGGAGCAGTTCTTC,CASSMTGTSGEQFF
once,TRBV4-2,TRBJ2-7,NA,TGTGCCAGCAGCCAAGTTCAGGGCTACGAGCAGTACTTC,CASSQVQGYEQYF
NA,TRBV5-4,TRBJ1-2,TRBD1,TGTGCCAGCATCCGGGACAGTAACTATGGCTACACCTTC,CASIRDSNYGYTF
NA,TRBV28,TRBJ2-7,NA,TGTGCCAGCAGAACGAATCAGGCTCTTGAGCAGCAGTACTTC,CASRTNQALEQQYF
NA,TRBV5-1,TRBJ2-1,TRBD2,TGCGCCAGCAGCTTGGGACTAGCGGGAGTCTACAATGAGCAGTTCTTC,CASSLGLAGVYNEQFF
NA,TRBV28,TRBJ2-1,NA,TGTGCCAGCAGTTTCCCGGGGAATGAGCAGTTCTTC,CASSFPGNEQFF
NA,TRBV4-3,TRBJ2-4,TRBD1,TGCGCCAGCAGCCCCGGGACAGAGGAAAACATTCAGTACTTC,CASSPGTEENIQYF
NA,TRBV27,TRBJ1-2,TRBD1,TGTGCCAGCAGTACGGACAGGGGAGCCTATGGCTACACCTTC,CASSTDRGAYGYTF
NA,TRBV29-1,TRBJ2-1,NA,TGCAGCGCGACTGTAGGAGGGAGTGAGCAGTTCTTC,CSATVGGSEQFF
NA,TRBV7-2,TRBJ1-3,NA,TGTGCCAGCAGCCCCGCGTACGGGGGGTTCTCTGGAAACACCATATATTTT,CASSPAYGGFSGNTIYF
NA,TRBV3-1/TRBV3-2,TRBJ1-5,NA,TGTGCCAGCAGCCAAGGCACGGATCAGCCCCAGCATTTT,CASSQGTDQPQHF
NA,TRBV10-3,TRBJ2-5,NA,TGTGCCATCAGCTCGGGAGTCCAGTACTTC,CAISSGVQYF
NA,TRBV28,TRBJ1-5,TRBD1,TGTGCCAGCAGTCCGCGGGACAGATACAATCAGCCCCAGCATTTT,CASSPRDRYNQPQHF
NA,TRBV5-5,TRBJ2-7,NA,TGTGCCAGCAGCCCCGACAGCCCGGCAGGCGAGCAGTACTTC,CASSPDSPAGEQYF
NA,TRBV15,TRBJ2-7,TRBD2,TGTGCCACCAGCAGAGCACTAGCGGGGGGGAACGAGCAGTACTTC,CATSRALAGGNEQYF
NA,TRBV30,TRBJ1-2,TRBD1,TGTGCCTGGAGTCTATCCCCGGGACAGACGATTTATGGCTACACCTTC,CAWSLSPGQTIYGYTF
few,TRBV6-2/TRBV6-3,TRBJ1-5,NA,TGTGCCAGCAGTTCCAGGTCTAGCAATCAGCCCCAGCATTTT,CASSSRSSNQPQHF
NA,TRBV5-1,TRBJ2-5,NA,TGCGCCAGCAGCTATAGCGGAAAAGAGACCCAGTACTTC,CASSYSGKETQYF
NA,TRBV20-1,TRBJ1-3,TRBD1,TGCAGTGCTAGTGTTTGGCAGGGGGCGGAAAACACCATATATTTT,CSASVWQGAENTIYF
NA,TRBV19,TRBJ1-1,TRBD1,TGTGCCAGTAGCGCCGGGACAGCCACTGAAGCTTTCTTT,CASSAGTATEAFF
few,TRBV29-1,TRBJ2-1,NA,TGCAGCGTTGGGCAGGGGTTCTTCAATGAGCAGTTCTTC,CSVGQGFFNEQFF
few,TRBV6-5,TRBJ1-2,TRBD1,TGTGCCAGCAGTTACGCCAGAGGGGGCAGGGGCTATGGCTACACCTTC,CASSYARGGRGYGYTF
NA,TRBV11-3,TRBJ2-3,NA,TGTGCCAGCAGCCCGGAGCCTCTAGGAGATACGCAGTATTTT,CASSPEPLGDTQYF
NA,TRBV7-9,TRBJ1-5,NA,TGTGCCAGCAGCATCACAGGGCGCCAGCCCCAGCATTTT,CASSITGRQPQHF
NA,TRBV6-5,TRBJ2-7,NA,TGTGCCTCATCGGCGGGGTCCTACGAGCAGTACTTC,CASSAGSYEQYF
NA,TRBV27,TRBJ1-5,TRBD1,TGTGCCAGCAGTTCCGTCCAGGGGGCCCTACTGATAGCCCAGCATTTT,CASSSVQGALLIAQHF
NA,TRBV24-1,TRBJ2-3,TRBD1,TGTGCCACCAGTGAGAGGGACAGCCAAATCACAGATACGCAGTATTTT,CATSERDSQITDTQYF
NA,TRBV7-2,TRBJ1-2,TRBD1,TGTGCCAGCAGCCTCGGACAGGGGGGCTATGGCTACACCTTC,CASSLGQGGYGYTF
once,TRBV7-9,TRBJ1-3,NA,TGTGCCAGCAGCTTAGACAGGGCTGGAAACACCATATATTTT,CASSLDRAGNTIYF
NA,TRBV7-2,TRBJ2-3,TRBD2,TGTGCCAGCAGCATCCGGACTAGCGGTACAGATACGCAGTATTTT,CASSIRTSGTDTQYF
once,TRBV19,TRBJ1-1,NA,TGTGCCAGTAGTACCAGAACCAACACTGAAGCTTTCTTT,CASSTRTNTEAFF